The 16 T cell receptor beta chains in this list originate from one sample, sequenced in a study of T cell responses to AZD1222 COVID-19 vaccine. The data were produced by immunoSEQ multiplex PCR, yet TCRdb's version contains in-frame clones alone and is incomplete. The sample yields roughly 100,000 clones, around 91% seen once. The material sequenced was peripheral blood, taken on day 0 of AZD1222 vaccination. These receptors were collected from an adult in good health.

J is TRBJ1-1 and V is TRBV4-1, with D unclear. The V end lost 8 bases, the J end lost 0 bases, and 16 bases lay between the germline ends. This CDR3 is built from 15 residues. Germline V gives CDR1 MGHRA, CDR2 YSYEKL. The CDR3 DNA follows: TGCGCCAGCCGTCTTCTCGGACGCATGAACACTGAAGCTTTCTTT. Protein: CASRLLGRMNTEAFF.

The rearrangement joins TRBV28 to TRBJ2-5; 8 positions agree with TRBD1. CDR1 and CDR2 (germline): MDHEN, SYDVKM. The CDR3 is 13 amino acids. The V and J ends lost 8 bases and 9 bases, in that order; junction bases with no gene match: 11. CDR3 DNA: TGTGCCAGCGGACAGGGAGGATTCGATGCCCAGTACTTC. Protein sequence: CASGQGGFDAQYF.

This clone was recorded a few times. The V gene is TRBV2, the J gene TRBJ2-7; either TRBD1 or TRBD2 may supply D (6 bases each). Germline loops: CDR1 SNHLY, CDR2 FYNNEI. V gave up 11 bases and J gave up 3 bases, with 14 bases separating them. This CDR3 is built from 12 residues. CDR3 region: CASRQEGYEQYF. The CDR3, as DNA: TGTGCCTCCCGACAGGAGGGCTACGAGCAGTACTTC.

The rearrangement joins TRBV2 to TRBJ1-3, with TRBD1 matching over 7 bases. Germline V lookup: CDR1 SNHLY, CDR2 FYNNEI. This CDR3 contains 18 residues. Trimming at V came to 0 bases and at J to 0 bases, leaving 8 bases not matched to a gene. The CDR3 protein is CASSEAIPGQNSGNTIYF. The CDR3 DNA reads TGTGCCAGCAGTGAAGCTATACCGGGACAGAACTCTGGAAACACCATATATTTT.

The rearrangement links TRBV3-1 (or the pseudogene TRBV3-2) to TRBJ1-2, with D perhaps TRBD1 (5 bases). CDR3 size: 14 residues. Germline V CDR1 and CDR2: LGHDT, YNNKEL (reference sequence). With 3 bases removed from V and 6 bases from J, the gap between germline ends came to 14 bases. This CDR3 is CASSQEPQGNGYTF. In nucleotides, the CDR3 is TGTGCCAGCAGCCAGGAACCCCAGGGAAATGGCTACACCTTC.

The rearrangement uses TRBV7-9 and TRBJ2-2; D might be TRBD2 (5 bases). Trimming left V 5 bases short and J 1 base short, with 11 bases between. Germline assignment: CDR1 SEHNR and CDR2 FQNEAQ (reference sequence). This CDR3 contains 15 residues. CDR3 coding DNA: TGTGCCAGCAGCCCCCGCGAGGGGAACACCGGGGAGCTGTTTTTT. This sequence encodes CASSPREGNTGELFF.

The chain carries TRBV7-9 and TRBJ1-2; a weak D match, TRBD1 (5 bases). This CDR3 comprises 14 residues. V lost 0 bases to trimming and J lost 6 bases, with 11 bases between them. The germline V gene encodes CDR1 SEHNR and CDR2 FQNEAQ (reference sequence). CDR3 loop: CASSLALGVHGYTF. CDR3 bases: TGTGCCAGCAGCTTAGCGTTGGGGGTCCATGGCTACACCTTC.

The chain carries TRBV3-1 (or the pseudogene TRBV3-2) and TRBJ1-6; unclear D gene. Trimming removed 6 bases at V and 2 bases at J, with 11 bases between. The CDR3 runs 15 residues. Germline V gene sequence: CDR1 LGHDT, CDR2 YNNKEL (reference sequence). CDR3 in amino acids: CASRHEGTYNSPLHF. CDR3 nucleotides: TGTGCCAGCAGACACGAAGGGACCTATAATTCACCCCTCCACTTT.

V gene TRBV7-8 combines with J gene TRBJ2-7; 14 bases map to TRBD2. The V gene's germline CDR1 is SGHVS and CDR2 FQNEAQ. V shed 4 bases and J 5 bases; nucleotides not matched to a gene: 7. The CDR3 has 16 amino acids. CDR3 nucleotide sequence: TGTGCCAGCAGCTCCAGACTAGCGGGGGGGCCCCACGAGCAGTACTTC. It specifies CASSSRLAGGPHEQYF.

This clone was observed once. The chain joins TRBV27 to TRBJ2-3; a possible D gene is TRBD1 (5 bases). Germline V CDR1 and CDR2: MNHEY, SMNVEV (reference sequence). The CDR3 is made up of 14 amino acids. Trimming took off 6 bases at V and 8 bases at J, with 18 bases between the two ends. The CDR3 region has the DNA TGTGCCAGCAGCACCTCCGGACATTTGTTTACGCAGTATTTT. Translated: CASSTSGHLFTQYF.

This chain links TRBV11-2 with TRBJ1-6; D is ambiguous. Germline CDR1 SGHAT, CDR2 FQNNGV. The CDR3 runs 13 residues. The ends were cut back, 0 bases at V and 14 bases at J, with 11 bases in the middle. CDR3 residues: CASSLDQGIALHF. The CDR3 DNA follows: TGTGCCAGCAGCTTAGACCAAGGAATAGCCCTCCACTTT.

The rearrangement links TRBV13 to TRBJ1-6; D is possibly TRBD1 (5 bases). This CDR3 comprises 15 residues. Germline loops: CDR1 PRHDT, CDR2 FYEKMQ (reference sequence). With 5 bases removed from V and 4 bases from J, the gap between germline ends came to 12 bases. The CDR3 DNA reads TGTGCCAGCAGCAGCCGGGACGGATATAATTCACCCCTCCACTTT. It codes for CASSSRDGYNSPLHF.

V gene TRBV10-3 combines with J gene TRBJ1-2; possible D gene TRBD1, 5 bases. Germline CDR1 reads ENHRY; CDR2 reads SYGVKD. V lost 3 bases and J lost 8, with 16 bases in between. The CDR3 has 14 residues. The CDR3 here is CAISERTGGRGYTF. In DNA, the CDR3 is TGTGCCATCAGTGAACGAACAGGAGGGCGCGGCTACACCTTC.

The rearrangement uses TRBV20-1 and TRBJ1-2; D gene ambiguous. The CDR3 loop spans 11 amino acids. Deletions cut 8 bases from V and 3 bases from J, with 10 bases between. Germline assignment: CDR1 DFQATT and CDR2 SNEGSKA (reference sequence). This CDR3 reads CSPQVDYGYTF. CDR3 sequence (DNA): TGCAGTCCTCAAGTGGACTATGGCTACACCTTC.

V and J are TRBV5-1 and TRBJ2-3; possible D gene TRBD2, 6 bases. V lost 0 bases to trimming and J lost 3 bases, with 11 bases between them. This CDR3 region has 15 residues. Germline assignment: CDR1 SGHRS and CDR2 YFSETQ. The CDR3 sequence: CASSLGLGETDTQYF. The DNA for the CDR3 is TGCGCCAGCAGCTTGGGACTAGGAGAAACAGATACGCAGTATTTT.

The chain has TRBV24-1 and TRBJ2-7, with D possibly being TRBD2 (6 bases). Germline V gives CDR1 KGHDR, CDR2 SFDVKD. V was clipped by 4 bases and J by 5 bases, with 20 bases between them. The CDR3 is 16 amino acids. The CDR3 protein is CATSDPGTGNRDEQYF. DNA of the CDR3: TGTGCCACCAGTGACCCTGGGACTGGGAATCGCGACGAGCAGTACTTC.